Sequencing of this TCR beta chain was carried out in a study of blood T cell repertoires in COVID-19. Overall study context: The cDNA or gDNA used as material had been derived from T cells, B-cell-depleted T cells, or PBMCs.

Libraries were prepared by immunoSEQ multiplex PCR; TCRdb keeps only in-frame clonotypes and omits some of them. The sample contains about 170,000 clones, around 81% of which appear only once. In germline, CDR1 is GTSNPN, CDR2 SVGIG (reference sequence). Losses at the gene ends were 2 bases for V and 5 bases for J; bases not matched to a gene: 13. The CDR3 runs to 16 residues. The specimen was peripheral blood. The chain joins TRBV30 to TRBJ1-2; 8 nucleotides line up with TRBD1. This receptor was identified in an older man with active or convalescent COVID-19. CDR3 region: CAWSFRDRILRYGYTF. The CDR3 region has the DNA TGTGCCTGGAGTTTCCGGGACAGGATTCTCCGATATGGCTACACCTTC.